The present T cell receptor (beta chain) was sequenced within a study of blood T cells in healthy people across ages. The study, taken as a whole, reports: In the absence of known donor CMV status, changes in expanded clonotypes were possibly confounded. Naive CD4+ cell counts and diversity both ran higher in long-lived than in aged donors.

Peripheral blood from each donor was collected in a volume of 9.5 to 10 milliliters. The sample holds one count of this clonotype. Antigen: not known. Germline CDR1 LGHNA, CDR2 YNFKEQ. Between the trimmed V and J ends, which lost 3 bases and 5 bases, there was a span of 23 bases. The CDR3 totals 18 residues. Alongside a J-beta primer mix, a sample-barcoded 5' primer served in a second PCR lasting roughly 7 to 11 cycles. TCRdb passed the 5' RACE reads through MiXCR, listing each CDR3 protein once. This repertoire shows about 640,000 distinct CDR3 sequences, around 54% found once; its top ten account for roughly 34%.

The receptor's source is a man aged 60-69 years in good health. V usage is TRBV4-2 and J usage is TRBJ2-1; D is perhaps TRBD2 (5 bases). Sequencing used blood. The CDR3 region has the DNA TGTGCCAGCAGCCACAGCCCCTCGGGCGCGGGCGCCGACAATGAGCAGTTCTTC. It yields the protein CASSHSPSGAGADNEQFF.